The entry below gives a single TCR beta chain sequence along with its context. These data belong to a study of T cell responses to AZD1222 COVID-19 vaccine. Clones were sequenced by immunoSEQ multiplex PCR, and TCRdb holds only the in-frame ones, with some missing. This sample yields some 200,000 clones, of which approximately 92% are seen a single time; more than 9% belongs to the top ten. The CDR3 consists of 19 residues. Looked up from germline, CDR1 is SGDLS and CDR2 is YYNGEE. Trimming took 4 bases from V and 0 from J; bases not matched to a gene: 15. The sample was peripheral blood, taken on day 0 of AZD1222 vaccination. The J gene is TRBJ1-3, the V gene TRBV9, with 8 bases that match TRBD1. The clonotype was recovered from an adult in good health. The CDR3 here is CASSFSPGGRSISGNTIYF. CDR3 nucleotide sequence: TGTGCCAGCAGCTTTTCCCCAGGGGGCAGATCTATCTCTGGAAACACCATATATTTT.